This T cell receptor (beta chain) was sequenced for a study of shared clonotypes between healthy human individuals. Here immunoSEQ multiplex PCR was the method, and the copy in TCRdb shows in-frame clones only, minus some. The sample includes about 610,000 clones, less than 98% of them seen just once. The length of the CDR3 is 13 residues. Per germline, CDR1 SGHDT and CDR2 YYEEEE. V lost 2 bases and J 0 bases, leaving 6 bases between the germline ends. This TCR was recovered from a woman in her thirties in good health. The sample consisted of naive CD4+ T cells sorted from blood. Subset here: CD45RA+ positively selected. The V and J genes are TRBV5-6 and TRBJ2-7; the D is unclear. The CDR3 sequence is CASSFGRSYEQYF. CDR3 in DNA: TGTGCCAGCAGCTTTGGACGCTCCTACGAGCAGTACTTC.